The following is a TCR beta chain sequence with its context. Its cognate antigen is unknown. This CDR3 has 17 residues. Germline V lookup: CDR1 LNHDA, CDR2 SQIVND (reference sequence). The V and J ends lost 5 bases and 4 bases, in that order; junction bases with no gene match: 12. This sample stems from a study of monozygotic twins with cystic fibrosis. The study, taken as a whole, reports: Monozygotic CF twin pairs shared significantly more nucleotide-identical clonotypes than unrelated CF individuals did.

Sequenced by immunoSEQ multiplex PCR; TCRdb stores in-frame clones only, minus some. The table records about 39,000 clones, about 90% of them present only once. This chain joins TRBV19 and TRBJ1-3; the match to TRBD1 covers 9 bases. This receptor was identified in a boy aged 2 to 10 with cystic fibrosis. Sequenced material: blood. This CDR3 is CASSPTTRDRDGNTIYF. The CDR3 DNA sequence: TGTGCCAGTAGTCCCACGACCCGGGACAGGGACGGAAACACCATATATTTT.